These T cell receptor beta chains were read from a single sample in a study of blood T cell repertoires in COVID-19. Clones were read by immunoSEQ multiplex PCR, and TCRdb kept only the in-frame ones, dropping some. The data hold 39,000 or so clones, with roughly nine tenths observed a single time. The sequenced material came from peripheral blood. These receptors all stem from a man over 45 with active COVID-19. Each CDR3 is given with its conserved first and last residue. D genes are given only for firm matches. Clone sizes are given selectively: once, few, many, or a class where the clone is expanded.

V gene	clone size	J gene	D gene	CDR3 protein	CDR3 DNA
TRBV2	-	TRBJ2-2	TRBD1	CASRDRVNTGELFF	TGTGCCAGCAGGGACAGGGTGAATACCGGGGAGCTGTTTTTT
TRBV6-2/TRBV6-3	few	TRBJ1-6	TRBD1	CASSLRDRSFSPLHF	TGTGCCAGCAGTCTCCGGGACAGATCCTTTTCACCCCTCCACTTT
TRBV2	-	TRBJ1-1	-	CASSEWAGYMNTEAFF	TGTGCCAGCAGTGAATGGGCAGGCTATATGAACACTGAAGCTTTCTTT
TRBV11-2	-	TRBJ2-4	-	CASSLSVFPGDIQYF	TGTGCCAGCAGCTTATCAGTTTTCCCCGGAGACATTCAGTACTTC
TRBV19	-	TRBJ2-7	-	CASSNLAGTYEQYF	TGTGCCAGTAGTAACTTGGCAGGGACCTACGAGCAGTACTTC
TRBV6-2/TRBV6-3	-	TRBJ1-5	-	CASSYYEARNQPQHF	TGTGCCAGCAGTTACTACGAGGCCCGGAATCAGCCCCAGCATTTT
TRBV9	-	TRBJ2-3	-	CASSVGPFDRLRGTDTQYF	TGTGCCAGCAGCGTAGGTCCCTTCGACAGGCTTAGGGGAACAGATACGCAGTATTTT
TRBV4-2	-	TRBJ2-7	-	CASGRASYEQYF	TGTGCCAGCGGGCGAGCCTCCTACGAGCAGTACTTC
TRBV5-1	-	TRBJ2-3	-	CASTEGGGTDTQYF	TGCGCCAGCACCGAAGGGGGAGGCACAGATACGCAGTATTTT
TRBV4-3	-	TRBJ1-6	-	CASSQEYPSISPLHF	TGCGCCAGCAGCCAAGAATATCCTAGCATATCACCCCTCCACTTT
TRBV2	-	TRBJ1-2	-	CASSEEWDNSYGYTF	TGTGCCAGCAGTGAAGAATGGGACAATTCCTATGGCTACACCTTC
TRBV2	-	TRBJ2-7	-	CASSEAPSGSYEQYF	TGTGCCAGCAGTGAAGCGCCGTCGGGAAGCTACGAGCAGTACTTC
TRBV7-2	-	TRBJ2-2	TRBD1	CASSFGDRDAGELFF	TGTGCCAGCAGCTTCGGGGACAGAGATGCCGGGGAGCTGTTTTTT
TRBV4-1	-	TRBJ2-7	TRBD1	CASSQGTGEYEQYF	TGCGCCAGCAGCCAGGGGACAGGGGAGTACGAGCAGTACTTC
TRBV4-1	-	TRBJ2-1	TRBD2	CASSQGASGVYNEQFF	TGCGCCAGCAGCCAAGGGGCTAGCGGGGTCTACAATGAGCAGTTCTTC
TRBV10-2	-	TRBJ2-2	TRBD2	CASRGGRSLNTGELFF	TGCGCCAGCCGTGGCGGGAGGTCACTTAACACCGGGGAGCTGTTTTTT
TRBV6-5	-	TRBJ2-5	TRBD1	CASSYLGQGEETQYF	TGTGCCAGCAGTTACCTGGGCCAGGGGGAAGAGACCCAGTACTTC
TRBV5-8	-	TRBJ2-5	TRBD2	CASSSGTGGAETQYF	TGTGCCAGCAGCTCCGGAACCGGGGGGGCCGAGACCCAGTACTTC
TRBV7-2	-	TRBJ1-3	TRBD1	CASSLFPGGDTIYF	TGTGCCAGCAGCTTATTCCCAGGGGGCGACACCATATATTTT
TRBV9	-	TRBJ2-3	TRBD1	CASSVRDRDTDTQYF	TGTGCCAGCAGCGTTCGGGACAGAGATACAGATACGCAGTATTTT
TRBV29-1	-	TRBJ2-7	TRBD1	CSVQGAAYEQYF	TGCAGCGTCCAGGGGGCCGCCTACGAGCAGTACTTC
TRBV7-3	-	TRBJ2-3	-	CASSFTGRTDTQYF	TGTGCCAGCAGCTTTACCGGGAGAACAGATACGCAGTATTTT
TRBV6-6	-	TRBJ1-1	TRBD1	CASSSNSGGFSEAFF	TGTGCCAGCAGTTCAAATTCAGGGGGGTTCTCTGAAGCTTTCTTT
TRBV9	-	TRBJ2-5	-	CASSVEQGETQYF	TGTGCCAGCAGCGTAGAACAGGGAGAGACCCAGTACTTC